This is a list of T cell receptor beta chains from one sample in a study of control samples from healthy donors and cancer patients. TCRdb keeps only in-frame clones here, not all; method: immunoSEQ multiplex PCR. The table records 350,000 to 450,000 clones, about 93% of them present only once. The material sequenced was PBMCs. Every receptor here comes from a man aged 35 to 55 with head and neck cancer. CDR3s include the opening cysteine and the closing phenylalanine or tryptophan. The D gene is left open where the match is weak. The size field is filled for only some rows; it gives once, few, many or a size class.

NA	TRBJ1-5	NA	TRBV18	CASSPLGSNQPQHF	TGTGCCAGCTCACCCCTTGGGAGCAATCAGCCCCAGCATTTT
NA	TRBJ2-1	NA	TRBV4-1	CASSQIGTRVWEQFF	TGCGCCAGCAGCCAAATCGGGACTCGAGTGTGGGAGCAGTTCTTC
NA	TRBJ2-3	NA	TRBV10-3	CAISERGDGTDTQYF	TGTGCCATCAGTGAGAGAGGGGACGGCACAGATACGCAGTATTTT
NA	TRBJ2-1	TRBD2	TRBV11-1	CASSITLAGGSYEQFF	TGTGCCAGCAGCATCACCCTAGCGGGGGGAAGCTATGAGCAGTTCTTC
NA	TRBJ1-1	NA	TRBV10-1	CASSESGGPHGAFF	TGCGCCAGCAGTGAGTCCGGGGGACCCCATGGTGCTTTCTTT
once	TRBJ2-2	TRBD1	TRBV11-2	CASSRGQGNTGELFF	TGTGCCAGCAGCAGGGGACAGGGGAATACCGGGGAGCTGTTTTTT
NA	TRBJ2-7	NA	TRBV27	CASSWGAAYEQYF	TGTGCCAGCAGCTGGGGGGCTGCCTACGAGCAGTACTTC
NA	TRBJ1-5	NA	TRBV19	CASSHPGVNQPQHF	TGTGCCAGTAGCCACCCGGGGGTAAATCAGCCCCAGCATTTT
NA	TRBJ2-1	TRBD2	TRBV19	CASSTLYASGRTYNEQFF	TGTGCCAGTAGTACCCTATACGCCAGCGGGAGGACCTACAATGAGCAGTTCTTC
NA	TRBJ1-6	NA	TRBV6-2/TRBV6-3	CASSHPGPSNSPLHF	TGTGCCAGCAGTCACCCCGGGCCATCGAATTCACCCCTCCACTTT
NA	TRBJ1-2	NA	TRBV2	CASSEALQGAGIYGYTF	TGTGCCAGCAGTGAAGCGCTTCAAGGGGCAGGCATCTATGGCTACACCTTC
NA	TRBJ2-1	NA	TRBV4-1	CASSQEHQRGDSPFF	TGCGCCAGCAGCCAAGAGCATCAAAGGGGAGATTCCCCGTTCTTC
NA	TRBJ2-5	NA	TRBV19	CASGTQQETQYF	TGTGCCAGCGGGACTCAACAGGAGACCCAGTACTTC
NA	TRBJ1-1	NA	TRBV3-1/TRBV3-2	CASSRRAGMNTEAFF	TGTGCCAGCAGCCGCCGAGCAGGGATGAACACTGAAGCTTTCTTT
NA	TRBJ1-3	NA	TRBV6-5	CASSRDETPGNTIYF	TGTGCCAGCAGTCGAGATGAAACACCTGGAAACACCATATATTTT
NA	TRBJ2-5	TRBD1	TRBV7-2	CASSLRGMDSTSVKTQYF	TGTGCCAGCAGCCTCAGGGGGATGGATTCCACTAGTGTCAAGACCCAGTACTTC
NA	TRBJ2-1	TRBD2	TRBV5-1	CASSWGLAGGLDEQFF	TGCGCCAGCAGCTGGGGACTAGCGGGAGGACTCGATGAGCAGTTCTTC
NA	TRBJ2-3	TRBD1	TRBV10-3	CAIRVNRGPSTDTQYF	TGTGCCATCAGGGTTAACAGGGGGCCTAGCACAGATACGCAGTATTTT
NA	TRBJ1-4	TRBD1	TRBV9	CASSVRTGEGEKLFF	TGTGCCAGCAGCGTAAGGACAGGGGAAGGGGAAAAACTGTTTTTT
once	TRBJ2-1	TRBD2	TRBV14	CASSPGVSGGAYEQFF	TGTGCCAGCAGCCCGGGAGTCAGCGGGGGGGCTTACGAGCAGTTCTTC
once	TRBJ2-3	TRBD2	TRBV29-1	CSVTGLAGGLATQYF	TGCAGCGTTACGGGACTAGCGGGAGGTCTAGCTACGCAGTATTTT
NA	TRBJ2-6	NA	TRBV27	CASSSWETGANVLTF	TGTGCCAGCAGCAGTTGGGAAACTGGGGCCAACGTCCTGACTTTC
NA	TRBJ1-2	TRBD1	TRBV4-2	CASSQEGDRTIYGYTF	TGTGCCAGCAGCCAAGAAGGGGACAGGACAATCTATGGCTACACCTTC
NA	TRBJ1-3	NA	TRBV30	CAWTLGETNIYF	TGTGCCTGGACCCTGGGGGAAACAAACATATATTTT
few	TRBJ1-6	NA	TRBV19	CASSISGPFYNSPLHF	TGTGCCAGTAGTATCTCGGGCCCTTTCTATAATTCACCCCTCCACTTT
NA	TRBJ2-3	NA	TRBV2	CASSENAFVTDTQYF	TGTGCCAGCAGTGAAAACGCATTCGTCACAGATACGCAGTATTTT
NA	TRBJ1-6	NA	TRBV4-1	CASSQEGANNSPLHF	TGCGCCAGCAGCCAAGAAGGGGCCAATAATTCACCCCTCCACTTT
NA	TRBJ1-2	NA	TRBV18	CASSPNQGSGYTF	TGTGCCAGCTCACCAAACCAGGGATCTGGCTACACCTTC
NA	TRBJ2-7	TRBD2	TRBV6-6	CASSYLLAGVPNEQYF	TGTGCCAGCAGTTACCTACTAGCGGGAGTTCCCAACGAGCAGTACTTC
NA	TRBJ1-5	NA	TRBV6-5	CASSYSSGGNQPQHF	TGTGCCAGCAGTTACTCATCGGGGGGGAACCAGCCCCAGCATTTT
once	TRBJ2-2	NA	TRBV18	CASSPTALNTGELFF	TGTGCCAGCTCACCGACAGCCCTGAACACCGGGGAGCTGTTTTTT
NA	TRBJ2-7	NA	TRBV10-3	CAISGDGDEQYF	TGTGCCATCAGTGGAGATGGCGACGAGCAGTACTTC
NA	TRBJ1-1	NA	TRBV30	CAWMGTEAFF	TGTGCCTGGATGGGCACTGAAGCTTTCTTT
once	TRBJ1-1	NA	TRBV28	CASSLLRQGEAFF	TGTGCCAGCAGTTTATTACGTCAGGGAGAAGCTTTCTTT
NA	TRBJ2-4	TRBD2	TRBV5-5	CASSLGGGSTRDIQYF	TGTGCCAGCAGCTTGGGGGGCGGGAGTACGAGAGACATTCAGTACTTC
NA	TRBJ1-5	NA	TRBV11-2	CASSLGPVGNQPQHF	TGTGCCAGCAGTCTAGGTCCTGTGGGCAATCAGCCCCAGCATTTT
NA	TRBJ1-2	NA	TRBV7-2	CASSLLRSGGYTF	TGTGCCAGCAGCTTATTGCGGTCGGGTGGCTACACCTTC
NA	TRBJ2-3	TRBD2	TRBV30	CAWSAGLAGVASTDTQYF	TGTGCCTGGAGCGCGGGACTAGCGGGAGTCGCGAGCACAGATACGCAGTATTTT
NA	TRBJ2-3	NA	TRBV29-1	CSVEETGTDTQYF	TGCAGCGTTGAAGAAACAGGGACAGATACGCAGTATTTT
NA	TRBJ2-7	NA	TRBV28	CASSFQGYYEQYF	TGTGCCAGCAGTTTTCAGGGGTACTACGAGCAGTACTTC
few	TRBJ1-1	TRBD1	TRBV7-9	CASSFPLTGENTEAFF	TGTGCCAGCAGCTTCCCACTGACAGGGGAGAACACTGAAGCTTTCTTT
NA	TRBJ1-4	TRBD1	TRBV2	CASSGSLGQTTNEKLFF	TGTGCCAGCAGTGGGTCACTGGGACAGACAACTAATGAAAAACTGTTTTTT
NA	TRBJ1-4	NA	TRBV5-1	CASSLGVANEKLFF	TGCGCCAGCAGCTTGGGCGTGGCGAATGAAAAACTGTTTTTT
once	TRBJ2-1	NA	TRBV7-3	CASSLNTNYNEQFF	TGTGCCAGCAGCTTAAACACGAATTACAATGAGCAGTTCTTC
NA	TRBJ2-1	TRBD2	TRBV3-1/TRBV3-2	CASSPGGGEGPYNEQFF	TGTGCCAGCAGCCCAGGTGGGGGGGAGGGCCCCTACAATGAGCAGTTCTTC
few	TRBJ1-1	NA	TRBV7-2	CASSSSGQRPEAFF	TGTGCCAGCAGTTCTTCAGGGCAGCGCCCTGAAGCTTTCTTT
once	TRBJ1-1	NA	TRBV28	CASRQGLNTEAFF	TGTGCCAGCAGGCAGGGCTTGAACACTGAAGCTTTCTTT
NA	TRBJ1-4	NA	TRBV28	CASETGTLRTNEKLFF	TGTGCCAGCGAAACCGGGACTTTGCGAACTAATGAAAAACTGTTTTTT
NA	TRBJ2-7	NA	TRBV15	CATSSRQSSYEQYF	TGTGCCACCAGCAGTCGGCAGAGCTCCTACGAGCAGTACTTC
NA	TRBJ2-7	TRBD2	TRBV2	CASSGGERGGIYEQYF	TGTGCCAGCAGTGGTGGCGAGCGGGGGGGGATCTACGAGCAGTACTTC
NA	TRBJ1-2	NA	TRBV7-8	CASSSMRQLNYGYTF	TGTGCCAGCAGCTCCATGCGACAGCTTAACTATGGCTACACCTTC
NA	TRBJ2-2	TRBD1	TRBV9	CASRYGQGAVGELFF	TGTGCCAGCAGATACGGCCAGGGGGCGGTCGGGGAGCTGTTTTTT
few	TRBJ1-3	TRBD1	TRBV2	CASSETGAGGNTIYF	TGTGCCAGCAGTGAAACAGGGGCCGGTGGAAACACCATATATTTT
NA	TRBJ2-1	TRBD2	TRBV27	CASSPDPRKRGNYNEQFF	TGTGCCAGCAGTCCAGATCCTCGGAAGCGGGGTAACTACAATGAGCAGTTCTTC
few	TRBJ2-2	TRBD2	TRBV27	CASSWTSGLNTGELFF	TGTGCCAGCAGTTGGACTAGCGGACTTAACACCGGGGAGCTGTTTTTT
NA	TRBJ2-2	NA	TRBV7-3	CASSLTGTGELFF	TGTGCCAGCAGCTTAACAGGCACCGGGGAGCTGTTTTTT
NA	TRBJ2-7	TRBD1	TRBV2	CASSEDRGPSYEQYF	TGTGCCAGCAGCGAGGACAGGGGGCCCTCCTACGAGCAGTACTTC